The 13 T cell receptor beta chains in this list originate from one sample, sequenced in a study. TCRdb reprocessed the 5' RACE reads with MiXCR, giving one entry per CDR3 protein. The sample shows around 30,000 distinct CDR3 sequences, approximately 27% of them seen only once. The sequenced sample was naive CD4+ T cells sorted from a lymph node. Subset in this sample: naive CD4+ T cells, CD4+CD45RA+CD25-. The receptors here all came from a female donor with breast cancer.

The chain combines TRBV6-2 or TRBV6-3 with TRBJ2-4; D not resolved. V was trimmed by 0 bases and J by 0 bases, leaving 6 bases between them. The CDR3 extends over 15 amino acids. The V gene's germline CDR1 is MNHEY and CDR2 SVGEGT. The chain's CDR3 is CASSYSSPAKNIQYF. As DNA, the CDR3 is TGTGCCAGCAGTTACTCGTCCCCAGCCAAAAACATTCAGTACTTC.

This clonotype was found many times. This chain joins TRBV6-2 or TRBV6-3 and TRBJ1-6; the match to TRBD1 covers 8 bases. This CDR3 has 15 residues. V shed 6 bases and J 6 bases; nucleotides not matched to a gene: 7. Per germline, CDR1 MNHEY and CDR2 SVGEGT. CDR3 loop: CASRGRGPLNSPLHF. CDR3 sequence (DNA): TGTGCCAGCAGGGGCAGGGGGCCCCTTAATTCACCCCTCCACTTT.

As to this clonotype: The junction shows a germline mismatch at one end, possibly a read error. The rearrangement links TRBV5-1 to TRBJ1-2, with a tentative D call TRBD1 (6 bases). Germline V gene data show CDR1 as SGHRS and CDR2 as YFSETQ. The CDR3 extends over 12 amino acids. In DNA, the CDR3 is TGCGCCAGCACAACAGGGACGGGCGGCTACACCTTT. As protein: CASTTGTGGYTF. Complete variable domain (other parts from reference TRBV5-1 and TRBJ1-2): KAGVTQTPRYLIKTRGQQVTLSCSPISGHRSVSWYQQTPGQGLQFLFEYFSETQRNKGNFPGRFSGRQFSNSRSEMNVSTLELGDSALYLCASTTGTGGYTFGSGTRLTVV.

The chain uses TRBV20-1 and TRBJ2-5; 9 nucleotides align to TRBD2. V dropped 0 bases and J dropped 9; count of bases not matched to a gene: 8. The CDR3 extends over 14 amino acids. The germline V gene encodes CDR1 DFQATT and CDR2 SNEGSKA (reference sequence). CDR3 region: CSARDSSGTEAQYF. CDR3 DNA: TGCAGTGCTAGAGATTCTAGCGGGACTGAGGCCCAGTACTTC.

The genes are TRBV27 and TRBJ1-6, with 9 nucleotides matching TRBD1. The CDR3 has 16 residues. Germline V gene sequence: CDR1 MNHEY, CDR2 SMNVEV (reference sequence). V trimming: 7 bases; J trimming: 10 bases; junction bases outside the gene matches: 14. The CDR3 here is CASTNRRTGVPSPLHF. The CDR3 DNA reads as TGTGCCAGCACTAACCGCCGGACAGGGGTTCCCTCACCCCTCCACTTT.

The V call is TRBV5-6, the J call TRBJ2-5; weak D call: TRBD1 (6 bases). V was pared by 4 bases and J by 1 base, with 11 bases between. The germline CDR1 and CDR2 sequences are SGHDT and YYEEEE. CDR3 length equals 14 residues. CDR3 amino acids: CASSTAGAQETQYF. The CDR3 nucleotides read TGTGCCAGCAGCACAGCAGGGGCCCAAGAGACCCAGTACTTC.

V gene TRBV7-2 combines with J gene TRBJ2-7, with 9 positions matching TRBD2. Trimming cost V 2 bases and J 7 bases; bases outside gene matches: 9. CDR1 is SGHTA, CDR2 FQGNSA, per germline. This CDR3 has 15 amino acids. This CDR3 is CASSLSAGGLREQYF. The CDR3 DNA follows: TGTGCCAGCAGCTTATCGGCGGGAGGGCTAAGAGAGCAGTACTTC.

This clonotype is medium-sized within its sample. The chain employs TRBV20-1 and TRBJ1-5; TRBD1 might be the D (6 bases). CDR3 length: 15 residues. The V gene's germline CDR1 is DFQATT and CDR2 SNEGSKA (reference sequence). Trimming took off 5 bases at V and 3 bases at J, with 17 bases between the two ends. The CDR3 here is CSAANRGHINQPQHF. CDR3 coding DNA: TGCAGTGCTGCGAATCGGGGACATATCAATCAGCCCCAGCATTTT.

This clonotype has a handful of counts. The rearrangement links TRBV7-8 to TRBJ2-6; the match to TRBD2 covers 7 bases. The CDR3 is 15 amino acids. Looked up from germline, CDR1 is SGHVS and CDR2 is FQNEAQ. Trimming at V came to 3 bases and at J to 2 bases, leaving 1 base not matched to a gene. The CDR3 region has the DNA TGTGCCAGCAGCTTCGGGGGGACTGGGGCCAACGTCCTGACTTTC. Translated, it gives CASSFGGTGANVLTF.

This clonotype was seen a handful of times. The chain carries TRBV27 and TRBJ2-7; D may be TRBD1 or TRBD2 (5 bases each). The V gene's germline CDR1 is MNHEY and CDR2 SMNVEV (reference sequence). CDR3 length equals 14 residues. Trimming cost V 3 bases and J 0 bases, with 9 bases left between them. The DNA of the CDR3 is TGTGCCAGCAGTTTTGGGGGTAGCTCCTACGAGCAGTACTTC. Its translation: CASSFGGSSYEQYF.

With respect to this clonotype: A read error is likely, as this CDR3 ends without the conserved phenylalanine or tryptophan. This chain connects TRBV6-1 to TRBJ2-5; 9 bases agree with TRBD1. CDR1 is MNHNS, CDR2 SASEGT, per germline. The V segment lost 7 bases and the J segment 3 bases; nucleotides outside the gene matches: 3. The CDR3 extends over 13 amino acids. The CDR3: CASTGQGKETQYC. As DNA, the CDR3 is TGTGCCAGCACGGGACAGGGTAAAGAGACCCAGTACTGC.

The V call is TRBV7-6, the J call TRBJ2-7; D remains unclear. Germline V gives CDR1 SGHVS, CDR2 FNYEAQ. The V end was cut by 2 bases, the J end by 4 bases, with 9 bases between. This CDR3 spans 13 amino acids. CDR3 DNA: TGTGCCAGCAGCTTATTCGGGCCGTACGAGCAGTACTTC. Translation gives CASSLFGPYEQYF.

V gene TRBV6-2 or TRBV6-3 combines with J gene TRBJ2-2; D not resolved. CDR1 and CDR2 from the germline V gene are MNHEY and SVGEGT. The CDR3 loop spans 11 amino acids. Trimming cost V 2 bases and J 6 bases, with 1 base left between them. CDR3: CASSYPGELFF. CDR3 DNA: TGTGCCAGCAGTTACCCCGGGGAGCTGTTTTTT.